Below are 15 T cell receptor beta chains sequenced from a single sample in a study of regulatory T cells in long-lasting Graves disease (dated by TCRdb to 2020 to 2023). Libraries were prepared through multiplex PCR. Instrument used: Illumina HiSeq 4000. TCR beta libraries were built with iRepertoire HTBI primers and Arm-PCR amplification of CDR3 regions. The public reads were reanalyzed by TCRdb: fastp trimming at Q25, MiXCR alignment, in-frame beta chains only. Identical CDR3 protein sequences are pooled into one entry, listed with their most common genes and DNA. The sample table lists about 470,000 distinct CDR3 sequences, around 14% of them with a count of one. The ten largest clones represent about a sixth of the sample. The time point label here, explained by the study, means: newly diagnosed GD, antithyroid drugs for less than 3 months. For both TCR sequencing and RNA sequencing, RNA was extracted from PBMCs in TRIzol.

The same data also went into a second study, on T cells in Graves' hyperthyroidism and ophthalmopathy.

The sequences come from peripheral blood mononuclear cells (PBMCs), collected at new diagnosis, from a patient treated with antithyroid drugs. The receptors shown here come from a woman aged 25 to 39 with Graves disease. Donor details come from another sample of the same person, matched by shared clones.

This clonotype came up many times. This sequence joins TRBV24-1 and TRBJ2-3; D is unresolved. Germline V gene lookup returns CDR1 KGHDR and CDR2 SFDVKD. This CDR3 is 15 amino acids long. Trimming took 2 bases from V and 6 from J, leaving 14 bases between them. The CDR3 sequence is CATSDSPDWKDTQYF. CDR3 bases: TGTGCCACCAGTGATTCCCCTGATTGGAAGGATACGCAGTATTTT.

This clonotype has a count of ten or more. As DNA, the CDR3 is TGTGCCAGCAGCTTGCCTTTAGGCGAGAGCACAGATACGCAGTATTTT. It yields the protein CASSLPLGESTDTQYF. This chain joins TRBV5-4 and TRBJ2-3, with D hard to call. The CDR3 is 16 amino acids. CDR1 SGHNT and CDR2 YYREEE come from the germline V gene (reference sequence). With 1 base removed from V and 0 bases from J, the gap between germline ends came to 12 bases.

This clonotype was found many times. This rearrangement joins TRBV28 to TRBJ1-2, with 9 bases matching TRBD1. The V segment lost 4 bases and the J segment 8 bases; nucleotides outside the gene matches: 20. This CDR3 is 18 amino acids long. Germline CDR1 MDHEN, CDR2 SYDVKM. CDR3 residues: CASSYIRTTGDREYGYTF. The CDR3 nucleotides are TGTGCCAGCAGTTACATAAGGACTACCGGGGACAGGGAGTACGGCTACACCTTC.

In its sample, this clonotype was seen many times. The V and J genes are TRBV3-1 and TRBJ2-4, with 7 bases matching TRBD2. With V trimmed by 2 bases and J by 3 bases, 4 bases remained unmatched. The CDR3 runs 15 residues. The germline gives CDR1 LGHDT, CDR2 YNNKEL (reference sequence). CDR3 in amino acids: CASSQPTGGKNIQYF. CDR3 DNA: TGTGCCAGCAGCCAACCTACGGGAGGCAAAAACATTCAGTACTTC.

This clonotype was counted between two and nine times. The chain uses TRBV15 and TRBJ2-1, with TRBD2 as a possible D gene (5 bases). Germline V gives CDR1 LNHNV, CDR2 YYDKDF (reference sequence). The V gene lost 0 bases and the J gene lost 2 bases, with 8 bases spanning the gap. The CDR3 spans 15 residues. The CDR3 here is CATSRDVAPYNEQFF. The DNA of the CDR3 is TGTGCCACCAGCAGAGATGTAGCGCCCTACAATGAGCAGTTCTTC.

The DNA of the CDR3 is TGCGCCAGCAGCCAAGAGGGGGGGGATACGCAGTATTTT. Translated, it gives CASSQEGGDTQYF. The chain combines TRBV4-1 with TRBJ2-3; 7 nucleotides agree with TRBD2. The length of the CDR3 is 13 residues. Germline CDR1 is MGHRA and CDR2 is YSYEKL. Losses at the gene ends were 0 bases for V and 6 bases for J; bases not matched to a gene: 0.

For this clonotype: One junction end disagrees with the germline gene, perhaps due to a read error. The chain's CDR3 is CATRRGHEHFF. The CDR3 DNA is TGTGCCACCCGGCGGGGGCATGAGCACTTCTTC. The chain combines TRBV19 with TRBJ2-1, with D possibly TRBD2 on 7 matching bases. This CDR3 region has 11 residues. Germline CDR1 reads LNHDA; CDR2 reads SQIVND (reference sequence).

Ten or more counts support this clonotype. One end of the junction varies from germline; a read error may be responsible. The chain joins TRBV6-2 or TRBV6-3 to TRBJ1-1; TRBD1 matches 7 bases. The CDR3 has 15 amino acids. The germline CDR1 and CDR2 sequences are MNHEY and SVGEGT. The CDR3 region is CASRPATGAENEAFF. CDR3 DNA sequence: TGCGCCAGCAGACCCGCAACAGGGGCCGAGAATGAAGCTTTCTTT.

In regard to this clonotype: The junction and the germline gene differ at one end; a read error may be behind it. The rearrangement links TRBV9 to TRBJ2-7; 7 bases match TRBD2. This CDR3 spans 15 amino acids. The V gene's germline CDR1 is SGDLS and CDR2 YYNGEE. CDR3 sequence: CASSVGSSGPYEQCF. The CDR3 DNA sequence: TGTGCCAGCAGCGTAGGGAGTAGCGGGCCCTACGAGCAGTGCTTC. The whole variable domain, filled in from reference TRBV9 and TRBJ2-7, reads DSGVTQTPKHLITATGQRVTLRCSPRSGDLSVYWYQQSLDQGLQFLIQYYNGEERAKGNILERFSAQQFPDLHSELNLSSLELGDSALYFCASSVGSSGPYEQCFGPGTRLTVT.

With regard to this clonotype: One junction end does not reproduce the germline sequence, and a read error may be involved. The genes are TRBV11-1 and TRBJ2-7, with TRBD2 matching over 12 bases. Germline lookup yields CDR1 SGHAT and CDR2 FQDESV (reference sequence). CDR3 length: 15 amino acids. CDR3 sequence: CASSQSLAGGYEQYF. CDR3 DNA: TGCGCCAGCAGCCAGTCACTAGCGGGAGGTTACGAGCAGTACTTC.

This clonotype was recorded at least ten times. The chain couples TRBV4-2 to TRBJ1-2; TRBD1 might be the D (5 bases). Trimming pared 0 bases from V and 2 bases from J, leaving 10 bases between. Germline-derived CDR1 and CDR2 are LGHNA and YNFKEQ. The CDR3 consists of 15 residues. The CDR3 DNA is TGTGCCAGCAGCCAAGATCGAACAGGCAACTATGGCTACACCTTC. It yields the protein CASSQDRTGNYGYTF.

This clonotype was detected ten times or more. The rearrangement joins TRBV13 to TRBJ1-1; the D gene is possibly TRBD1 (6 bases). Germline V gene lookup returns CDR1 PRHDT and CDR2 FYEKMQ (reference sequence). The V end was cut by 5 bases, the J end by 5 bases, with 18 bases between. The CDR3 covers 15 residues. This chain's CDR3 is CASSPEDSFRTEAFF. In DNA, the CDR3 is TGTGCCAGCAGCCCGGAGGACAGCTTTCGTACTGAAGCTTTCTTT. The variable domain in full, with the rest retrieved from reference TRBV13 and TRBJ1-1, is AAGVIQSPRHLIKEKRETATLKCYPIPRHDTVYWYQQGPGQDPQFLISFYEKMQSDKGSIPDRFSAQQFSDYHSELNMSSLELGDSALYFCASSPEDSFRTEAFFGQGTRLTVV.

The genes are TRBV4-1 and TRBJ2-3; the match to TRBD2 covers 7 bases. The J segment lost 3 bases and the V segment lost 2 bases, leaving 11 bases of the junction unmatched. Germline CDR1 reads MGHRA; CDR2 reads YSYEKL. The CDR3 runs 17 residues. CDR3 sequence: CASSQPRRSGATDTQYF. Here the CDR3 DNA reads TGCGCCAGCAGCCAACCGAGGCGGAGCGGGGCAACAGATACGCAGTATTTT.

In its sample, this clonotype was seen a few times. CDR3 DNA: TGTGCCAGTACCCAGGGACAAACAACTGAAGCTTTCTTT. Protein sequence: CASTQGQTTEAFF. The V call is TRBV19, the J call TRBJ1-1; perhaps TRBD1 as D (6 bases). The CDR3 extends over 13 amino acids. Looked up from germline, CDR1 is LNHDA and CDR2 is SQIVND (reference sequence). Trimming pared 7 bases from V and 5 bases from J, leaving 14 bases between.

This clonotype was observed many times. V is TRBV12-3 or TRBV12-4 and J is TRBJ2-3; TRBD2 agrees at 9 bases. V gave up 6 bases and J gave up 3 bases; unmatched junction bases: 1. The CDR3 is 13 amino acids. CDR3 in amino acids: CASRSGRTDTQYF. The CDR3 nucleotides are TGTGCCAGCAGGAGCGGGAGGACAGATACGCAGTATTTT.